These T cell receptor beta chains were read from a single sample in a study of radiotherapy plus CTLA-4 blockade in lung cancer. Libraries were prepared by immunoSEQ multiplex PCR; TCRdb keeps only in-frame clonotypes and omits some of them. There are tens of thousands of clones in the sample; around 86% occur only once, and about 1% lies in the top ten. The material sequenced was peripheral blood, taken from a patient treated with radiotherapy plus ipilimumab. All receptors come from a human donor with non-small cell lung cancer who had stable disease on radiotherapy plus ipilimumab. CDR3s include the opening cysteine and the closing phenylalanine or tryptophan. D genes are given only for firm matches. The listing skips clone size in some rows; elsewhere it reads once, few, many or a size class.

TRBJ2-1 | TRBV19 | TRBD2 | NA | TGTGCCAGTACCTGGGGGGGGAGTGAGCAGTTCTTC | CASTWGGSEQFF
TRBJ1-3 | TRBV6-6 | NA | NA | TGTGCCAGCAGAGACTTCAGGGCCGTGGGAAACACCATATATTTT | CASRDFRAVGNTIYF
TRBJ2-7 | TRBV7-2 | NA | few | TGTGCCAGCAGCCTTTATTTGGGGCAGTACTTC | CASSLYLGQYF
TRBJ1-4 | TRBV19 | NA | NA | TGTGCCAGTAGGAAGAGGGAGCCAGCAACTAATGAAAAACTGTTTTTT | CASRKREPATNEKLFF
TRBJ2-3 | TRBV4-1 | NA | NA | TGCGCCAGCAGCCAACCAAGGGGGGATACGCAGTATTTT | CASSQPRGDTQYF
TRBJ1-6 | TRBV6-5 | NA | NA | TGTGCCAGCAGTTACTCCATTACAGGTCACTCACCCCTCCACTTT | CASSYSITGHSPLHF
TRBJ2-5 | TRBV5-4 | TRBD2 | few | TGTGCCAGCAGCGCGGCCGGGAGGGAGGAGACCCAGTACTTC | CASSAAGREETQYF
TRBJ2-7 | TRBV28 | NA | NA | TGTGCCAGCAGTCTCCTGGGGGCCCAGGGAAACTACGAGCAGTACTTC | CASSLLGAQGNYEQYF
TRBJ1-1 | TRBV7-2 | TRBD1 | NA | TGTGCCAGCAGCTTGGCCGGGGGCAGGGGGACCGAAGCTTTCTTT | CASSLAGGRGTEAFF
TRBJ1-2 | TRBV4-1 | NA | few | TGCGCCAGCAGCCAAGATGTAGGGGTAAACTATGGCTACACCTTC | CASSQDVGVNYGYTF
TRBJ2-7 | TRBV7-9 | NA | NA | TGTGCCAGCAGCTCCGCGAAAGAGGGGCGAACCTACGAGCAGTACTTC | CASSSAKEGRTYEQYF
TRBJ1-1 | TRBV15 | NA | NA | TGTGCCACCAGCAAACGGAACACTGAAGCTTTCTTT | CATSKRNTEAFF
TRBJ2-3 | TRBV12-1 | NA | few | TGTGCCAGCAGCCCACCCACAGATACGCAGTATTTT | CASSPPTDTQYF
TRBJ1-1 | TRBV9 | NA | NA | TGTGCCAGCAGCCCAGACAGATTGCACACTGAAGCTTTCTTT | CASSPDRLHTEAFF
TRBJ2-1 | TRBV11-2 | NA | NA | TGTGCCAGCAGCTTAATTAGGACGACGGCCTACAATGAGCAGTTCTTC | CASSLIRTTAYNEQFF
TRBJ1-1 | TRBV27 | NA | NA | TGTGCCAGCAGTCCGGGGCGACCGAACACTGAAGCTTTCTTT | CASSPGRPNTEAFF
TRBJ2-1 | TRBV25-1 | TRBD1 | NA | TGTGCCAGCAGTGAAGTGGGACAGGGGCTTAACAATGAGCAGTTCTTC | CASSEVGQGLNNEQFF
TRBJ2-1 | TRBV27 | TRBD2 | NA | TGTGCCAGCACCCCACTAGCGGTCCGGGGTAATGAGCAGTTCTTC | CASTPLAVRGNEQFF
TRBJ2-3 | TRBV10-1 | TRBD2 | NA | TGCGCCAGCAGTGAGTCCGGGACTAGCGGACACACAGATACGCAGTATTTT | CASSESGTSGHTDTQYF
TRBJ2-3 | TRBV9 | TRBD1 | NA | TGTGCCAGCAGCGTAAGTCAGGGGGCAGATACGCAGTATTTT | CASSVSQGADTQYF
TRBJ1-1 | TRBV19 | NA | NA | TGTGCCAGTAACGAAGCGAACACTGAAGCTTTCTTT | CASNEANTEAFF
TRBJ2-1 | TRBV5-1 | TRBD2 | NA | TGCGCCAGCAGCCGGACTAGCGGGGGGGACGGTGAGCAGTTCTTC | CASSRTSGGDGEQFF
TRBJ2-4 | TRBV7-8 | NA | few | TGTGCCAGCAGCTTAGCCCGGCAAAACATTCAGTACTTC | CASSLARQNIQYF
TRBJ2-7 | TRBV5-5 | TRBD1 | NA | TGTGCCAGCAGAGCACAGGGGCTCCTTACCGACGAGCAGTACTTC | CASRAQGLLTDEQYF
TRBJ1-5 | TRBV4-1 | NA | medium-sized | TGCGCCAGCAGCCAGCTCGAGACCCGGGATCGGGGGGCTCAGCCCCAGCATTTT | CASSQLETRDRGAQPQHF
TRBJ2-7 | TRBV5-4 | NA | NA | TGTGCCAGCAGCTTGGCCGGGGTGGGTTCCTACGAGCAGTACTTC | CASSLAGVGSYEQYF
TRBJ1-1 | TRBV30 | NA | NA | TGTGCCTGGAGTCCCATGAACACTGAAGCTTTCTTT | CAWSPMNTEAFF
TRBJ2-3 | TRBV5-1 | NA | NA | TGCGCCAGCAGCTTGGTGGGCAGAGATACGGATACGCAGTATTTT | CASSLVGRDTDTQYF
TRBJ2-1 | TRBV6-1 | TRBD2 | few | TGTGCCAGCAGTGAAAGCCTAGCGGGCTCCTACAATGAGCAGTTCTTC | CASSESLAGSYNEQFF